A selection of T cell receptor beta chains follows, all from one sample in a study of T cell responses to AZD1222 COVID-19 vaccine. Repertoires were generated with immunoSEQ multiplex PCR, while TCRdb's copy carries only in-frame clones and drops some. The sample lists approximately 140,000 clones, roughly 90% occurring once. Source: peripheral blood, taken 28 days after the second AZD1222 dose. These receptors all come from an adult who received the AZD1222 COVID-19 vaccine. Each CDR3 is given with its conserved first and last residue. D genes are given only for firm matches. Only some rows state a clone size, as once, few, many or a class for expanded clones.

D,V,J,size,CDR3,DNA
TRBD1,TRBV5-1,TRBJ1-4,.,CASSLEGTGDEKLFF,TGCGCCAGCAGCTTGGAGGGGACAGGGGATGAAAAACTGTTTTTT
.,TRBV2,TRBJ1-1,.,CASSAPGAGMNTEAFF,TGTGCCAGCAGTGCCCCTGGGGCAGGGATGAACACTGAAGCTTTCTTT
.,TRBV19,TRBJ1-2,once,CASSTSGYGYTF,TGTGCCAGTAGTACCTCGGGCTATGGCTACACCTTC
.,TRBV5-4,TRBJ2-5,.,CASSWLGTAFNQETQYF,TGTGCCAGCAGCTGGTTGGGGACCGCCTTTAACCAAGAGACCCAGTACTTC
TRBD1,TRBV5-1,TRBJ1-1,once,CASSLGQGANTEAFF,TGCGCCAGCAGCTTGGGTCAGGGGGCGAACACTGAAGCTTTCTTT
.,TRBV9,TRBJ2-7,.,CASSVDGISSYEQYF,TGTGCCAGCAGCGTAGACGGGATTAGCTCCTACGAGCAGTACTTC
TRBD2,TRBV27,TRBJ2-1,.,CASSPGTSGKGQFF,TGTGCCAGCAGTCCCGGGACTAGCGGGAAAGGGCAGTTCTTC
TRBD2,TRBV27,TRBJ2-3,.,CASSLFNVAGGYTDTQYF,TGTGCCAGCAGTTTATTCAACGTAGCGGGAGGCTACACAGATACGCAGTATTTT
TRBD2,TRBV3-1/TRBV3-2,TRBJ2-1,.,CASSQELLAGSNEQFF,TGTGCCAGCAGCCAAGAATTACTAGCGGGAAGCAATGAGCAGTTCTTC
.,TRBV5-4,TRBJ1-1,once,CASSNLETEAFF,TGTGCCAGCAGCAACTTGGAGACTGAAGCTTTCTTT
.,TRBV5-4,TRBJ2-2,once,CASSLAAGLAGELFF,TGTGCCAGCAGCTTGGCCGCGGGGCTCGCCGGGGAGCTGTTTTTT
.,TRBV9,TRBJ1-2,.,CASSVNRANYGYTF,TGTGCCAGCAGCGTAAACAGAGCTAACTATGGCTACACCTTC
.,TRBV28,TRBJ1-1,.,CASSSGEGHRTEAFF,TGTGCCAGCAGTTCGGGGGAGGGACATCGAACTGAAGCTTTCTTT
.,TRBV7-6,TRBJ1-1,once,CASSLSHLNTEAFF,TGTGCCAGCAGCTTATCACATTTGAACACTGAAGCTTTCTTT
TRBD1,TRBV7-7,TRBJ2-7,once,CASSPGTEISYEQYF,TGTGCCAGCAGCCCGGGGACAGAGATATCCTACGAGCAGTACTTC
.,TRBV7-9,TRBJ1-1,.,CASSWEGTEAFF,TGTGCCAGCAGCTGGGAGGGGACTGAAGCTTTCTTT
.,TRBV7-2,TRBJ2-1,.,CASSLPSGANEQFF,TGTGCCAGCAGCTTACCCAGCGGAGCCAATGAGCAGTTCTTC
.,TRBV27,TRBJ1-5,.,CASSLVGVRGSQPQHF,TGTGCCAGCAGTTTAGTCGGGGTTAGAGGTTCTCAGCCCCAGCATTTT
.,TRBV2,TRBJ1-4,.,CASSPNRDNEKLFF,TGTGCCAGCAGTCCGAACAGGGATAATGAAAAACTGTTTTTT
.,TRBV28,TRBJ2-7,.,CASSGPLYEQYF,TGTGCCAGCAGTGGCCCCCTCTACGAGCAGTACTTC
.,TRBV6-4,TRBJ1-6,.,CASSGEGSGSPLHF,TGTGCCAGCAGTGGGGAGGGAAGTGGTTCACCCCTCCACTTT
TRBD2,TRBV27,TRBJ2-7,.,CASSFVSGNEQYF,TGTGCCAGCAGTTTTGTTAGCGGGAACGAGCAGTACTTC
.,TRBV5-1,TRBJ1-5,.,CASSPGGGSNQPQHF,TGCGCCAGCAGCCCCGGGGGGGGTAGCAATCAGCCCCAGCATTTT
.,TRBV6-5,TRBJ2-7,few,CASSYAYGHEQYF,TGTGCCAGCAGTTATGCCTATGGCCACGAGCAGTACTTC
TRBD2,TRBV3-1/TRBV3-2,TRBJ2-1,.,CASSVMGTSGKGEQFF,TGTGCCAGCAGCGTGATGGGGACTAGCGGAAAGGGTGAGCAGTTCTTC
TRBD1,TRBV27,TRBJ2-1,.,CASNLDRANPYNEQFF,TGTGCCAGCAACCTGGACAGGGCAAACCCCTACAATGAGCAGTTCTTC
.,TRBV6-2/TRBV6-3,TRBJ2-7,.,CASGPFQREQYF,TGTGCCAGCGGCCCCTTTCAGCGGGAGCAGTACTTC
TRBD1,TRBV6-5,TRBJ1-1,.,CASRGGQGGISAFF,TGTGCCAGCAGAGGGGGACAGGGGGGTATTAGCGCTTTCTTT
.,TRBV15,TRBJ1-2,.,CATSLRQTANYGYTF,TGTGCCACCAGCCTTCGTCAGACAGCTAACTATGGCTACACCTTC
.,TRBV18,TRBJ1-5,.,CASSPRTDSNQPQHF,TGTGCCAGCTCACCAAGGACGGATAGCAATCAGCCCCAGCATTTT
TRBD1,TRBV12-3/TRBV12-4,TRBJ1-5,.,CASSPRQGQPQHF,TGTGCCAGCAGTCCAAGACAGGGACAGCCCCAGCATTTT
.,TRBV27,TRBJ1-1,once,CASSLSRGTEAFF,TGTGCCAGCAGTTTATCCAGGGGCACTGAAGCTTTCTTT
.,TRBV10-3,TRBJ2-7,.,CAISESWAGDEQYF,TGTGCCATCAGTGAGTCATGGGCTGGGGACGAGCAGTACTTC
.,TRBV12-5,TRBJ2-2,few,CASGPPNTGELFF,TGTGCTAGTGGTCCGCCCAACACCGGGGAGCTGTTTTTT
.,TRBV7-7,TRBJ1-1,.,CASSLDPANTEAFF,TGTGCCAGCAGCTTAGATCCAGCGAACACTGAAGCTTTCTTT
.,TRBV30,TRBJ2-7,.,CAWSLGSSYEQYF,TGTGCCTGGAGTTTGGGGTCCTCCTACGAGCAGTACTTC
.,TRBV6-4,TRBJ1-5,.,CASSRDLHQPQHF,TGTGCCAGCAGTAGGGATCTCCATCAGCCCCAGCATTTT
.,TRBV19,TRBJ1-1,.,CASSSPGWDTEAFF,TGTGCCAGTAGTTCTCCAGGGTGGGACACTGAAGCTTTCTTT
TRBD2,TRBV4-2,TRBJ2-1,.,CASSPGAGGPNEQFF,TGTGCCAGCAGTCCTGGGGCGGGAGGGCCAAATGAGCAGTTCTTC
TRBD2,TRBV27,TRBJ2-7,.,CAVPPGGTCHEQYF,TGTGCCGTCCCCCCGGGGGGAACCTGCCACGAGCAGTACTTC
.,TRBV5-1,TRBJ2-4,.,CASSLGPQGLGNIQYF,TGCGCCAGCAGCTTGGGGCCCCAGGGGTTGGGAAACATTCAGTACTTC
TRBD2,TRBV12-5,TRBJ2-1,.,CASRREQEQFF,TGTGCTAGTCGGCGGGAGCAGGAGCAGTTCTTC
.,TRBV12-3/TRBV12-4,TRBJ2-5,.,CASSQRHQETQYF,TGTGCCAGCAGCCAGCGGCACCAAGAGACCCAGTACTTC
TRBD2,TRBV7-9,TRBJ2-7,.,CASSLGTSGSVSYEQYF,TGTGCCAGCAGCTTAGGGACTAGCGGGAGTGTCTCCTACGAGCAGTACTTC